This T cell receptor (beta chain) was identified in a study of T cell responses to AZD1222 COVID-19 vaccine listed by TCRdb under 2021. Regarding the research as a whole: AZD1222 recipients given second doses at about 4 weeks or at about 12 weeks were pooled, since spike-specific TCR depth and breadth were not found to differ between the two schedules. A total of about 250 trial participants underwent TCR sequencing, of whom 207 had received two doses of AZD1222 and about 25 had received two doses of the MenACWY control vaccine. Trial participants were enrolled by age into 18-55, 56-69 and 70-plus year subgroups, with around 150, 28 and 57 TCR-sequenced participants respectively. What the study reported, not specific to this receptor: After two AZD1222 doses, spike-specific TCR breadth and depth were significantly higher than at day 0 and than in MenACWY recipients. Because no samples from the day 14 peak response were available, repertoires could be characterized only after the peak T cell response. Most participants were white British and females outnumbered males, and the authors suggested that clonal diversity may have been underestimated. Conclusions about previously exposed vaccinees are limited, since just 5 or 6 AZD1222 recipients were seropositive for SARS-CoV-2 at baseline. Reportedly, almost half of the unique spike-specific TCRs recognized epitopes lying outside the regions that are mutated in the B.1.351 and B.1.1.7 variants. In the small 56-69-year group, the increase in depth fell short of significance, most likely because of low power. Vaccine-associated CD4 TCRs spanned the whole spike protein, with dominant responses in regions 160-218 and 743-854.

The label giving this sample's time point can be read as: baseline before first vaccination. The vaccinee samples were drawn from two UK trials, COV001 and COV002, one of which was a single-blind randomized controlled phase 2/3 trial testing AZD1222 (ChAdOx1 nCoV-19) in healthy adults. For TCRbeta chain sequencing, PBMC samples from trial participants were taken at day 0 and at day 28 after the second dose. The CDR3 regions of human TCRbeta chains were subjected to immunosequencing. As for how the authors treated the data: TCRs in the repertoires were matched against a reference library of SARS-CoV-2-specific TCRs that had been generated with the MIRA antigen-specificity platform. Breadth was defined as the fraction of unique TCRs that were SARS-CoV-2-associated, and depth was defined as the fraction of total T cells that were SARS-CoV-2-associated. Using the MIRA data, each spike-specific TCR was assigned both to the spike region to which the TCR was reactive and to a CD4 or CD8 class. Log10-transformed breadth and depth values were compared by one-way ANOVA with Sidak's multiple comparisons tests. Not all clones reach the TCRdb copy of this immuneACCESS table, which keeps in-frame sequences only. Checked studies attribute under half of the gap to unresolved V genes and leave the rest unexplained. That table is the source of V, J and clone size, and D and trimming were worked out from the DNA. This sample has 95,000 to 150,000 clones in its table, and around 87% of those were observed once. The ten largest clones capture roughly 1.1% of the sample.

This clone was recorded only once. Its cognate antigen has yet to be identified. Base qualities are missing; no much larger clone stands one base away. After removal of 5 bases from V and 4 bases from J, the junction retains 7 bases not matched to a gene. Looking up the germline V gene yields CDR1 MNHEY and CDR2 SVGAGI. From the cysteine through the phenylalanine, the CDR3 covers 14 amino acids. The read is trimmed to its CDR3 DNA, 42 bases read in frame from base 1. The sequence links TRBV6-5 to TRBJ1-2; 7 bases in between match TRBD1. This clonotype was sampled from an adult in good health. This material consisted of peripheral blood, taken on day 0 of AZD1222 vaccination. The CDR3 amino acid sequence is: CASSRNRDSYGYTF. The DNA sequence follows: TGTGCCAGCAGTCGGAATCGGGACAGCTATGGCTACACCTTC.